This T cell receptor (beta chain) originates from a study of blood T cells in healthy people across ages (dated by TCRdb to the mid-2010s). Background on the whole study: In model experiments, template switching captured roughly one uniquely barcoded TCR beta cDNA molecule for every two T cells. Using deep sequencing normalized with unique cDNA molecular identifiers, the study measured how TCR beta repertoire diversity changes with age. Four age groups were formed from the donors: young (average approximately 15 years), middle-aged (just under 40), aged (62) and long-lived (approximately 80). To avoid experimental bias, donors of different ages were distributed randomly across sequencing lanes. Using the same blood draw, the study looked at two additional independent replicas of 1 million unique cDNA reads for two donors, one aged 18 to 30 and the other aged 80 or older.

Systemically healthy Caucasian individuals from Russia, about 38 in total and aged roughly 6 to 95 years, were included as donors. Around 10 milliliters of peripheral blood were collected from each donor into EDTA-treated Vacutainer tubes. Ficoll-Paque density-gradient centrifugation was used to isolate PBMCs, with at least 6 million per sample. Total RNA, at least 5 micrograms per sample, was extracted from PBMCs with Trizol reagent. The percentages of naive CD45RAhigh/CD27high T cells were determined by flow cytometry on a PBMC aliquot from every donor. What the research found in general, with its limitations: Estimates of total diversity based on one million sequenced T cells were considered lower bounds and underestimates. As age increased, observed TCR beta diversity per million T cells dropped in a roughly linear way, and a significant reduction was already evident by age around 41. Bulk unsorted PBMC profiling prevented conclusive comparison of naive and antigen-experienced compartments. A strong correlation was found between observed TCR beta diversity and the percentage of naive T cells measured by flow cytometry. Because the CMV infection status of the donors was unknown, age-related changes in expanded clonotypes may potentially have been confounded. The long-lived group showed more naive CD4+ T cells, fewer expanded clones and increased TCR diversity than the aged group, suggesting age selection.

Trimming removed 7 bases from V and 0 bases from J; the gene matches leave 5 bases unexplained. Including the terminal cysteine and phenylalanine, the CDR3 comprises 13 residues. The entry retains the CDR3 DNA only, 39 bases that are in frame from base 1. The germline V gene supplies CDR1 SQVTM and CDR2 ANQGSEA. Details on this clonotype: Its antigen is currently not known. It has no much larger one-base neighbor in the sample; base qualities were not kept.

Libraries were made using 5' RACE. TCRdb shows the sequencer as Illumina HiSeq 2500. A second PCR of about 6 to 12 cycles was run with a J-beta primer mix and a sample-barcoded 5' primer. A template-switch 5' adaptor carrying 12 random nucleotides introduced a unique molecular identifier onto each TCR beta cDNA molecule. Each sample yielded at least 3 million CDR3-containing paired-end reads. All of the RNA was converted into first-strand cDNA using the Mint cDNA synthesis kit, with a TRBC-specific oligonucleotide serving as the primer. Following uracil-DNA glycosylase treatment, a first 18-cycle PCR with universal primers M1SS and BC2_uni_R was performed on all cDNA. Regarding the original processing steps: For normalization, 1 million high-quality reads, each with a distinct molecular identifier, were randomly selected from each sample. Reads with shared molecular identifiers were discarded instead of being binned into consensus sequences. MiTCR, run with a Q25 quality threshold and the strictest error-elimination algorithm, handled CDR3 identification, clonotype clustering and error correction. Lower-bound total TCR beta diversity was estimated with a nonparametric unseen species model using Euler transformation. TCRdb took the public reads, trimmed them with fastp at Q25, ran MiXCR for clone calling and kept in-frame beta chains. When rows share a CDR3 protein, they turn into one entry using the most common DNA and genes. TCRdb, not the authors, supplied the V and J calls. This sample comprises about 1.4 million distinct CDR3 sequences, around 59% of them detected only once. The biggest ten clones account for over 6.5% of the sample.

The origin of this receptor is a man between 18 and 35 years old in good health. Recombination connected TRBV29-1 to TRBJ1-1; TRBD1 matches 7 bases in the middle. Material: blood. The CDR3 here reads CSAMTGLNTEAFF. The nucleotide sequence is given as TGCAGCGCTATGACAGGGTTGAACACTGAAGCTTTCTTT.